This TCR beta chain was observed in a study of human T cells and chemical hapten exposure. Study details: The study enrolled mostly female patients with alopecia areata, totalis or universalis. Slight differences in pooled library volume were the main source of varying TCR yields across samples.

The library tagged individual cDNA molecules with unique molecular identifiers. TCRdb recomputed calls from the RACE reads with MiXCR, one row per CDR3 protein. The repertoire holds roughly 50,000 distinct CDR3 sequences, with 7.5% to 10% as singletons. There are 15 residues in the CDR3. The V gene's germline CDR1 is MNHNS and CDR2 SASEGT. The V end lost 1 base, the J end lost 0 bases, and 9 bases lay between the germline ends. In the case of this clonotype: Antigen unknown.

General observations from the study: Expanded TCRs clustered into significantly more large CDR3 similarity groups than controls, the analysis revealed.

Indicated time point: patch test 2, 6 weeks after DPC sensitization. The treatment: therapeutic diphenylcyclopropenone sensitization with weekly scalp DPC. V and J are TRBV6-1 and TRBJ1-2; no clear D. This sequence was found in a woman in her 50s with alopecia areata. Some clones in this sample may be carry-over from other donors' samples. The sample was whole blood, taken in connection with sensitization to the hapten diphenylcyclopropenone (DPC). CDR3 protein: CASSEGAVANYGYTF. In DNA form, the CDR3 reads TGTGCCAGCAGTGAAGGCGCAGTAGCTAACTATGGCTACACCTTC.